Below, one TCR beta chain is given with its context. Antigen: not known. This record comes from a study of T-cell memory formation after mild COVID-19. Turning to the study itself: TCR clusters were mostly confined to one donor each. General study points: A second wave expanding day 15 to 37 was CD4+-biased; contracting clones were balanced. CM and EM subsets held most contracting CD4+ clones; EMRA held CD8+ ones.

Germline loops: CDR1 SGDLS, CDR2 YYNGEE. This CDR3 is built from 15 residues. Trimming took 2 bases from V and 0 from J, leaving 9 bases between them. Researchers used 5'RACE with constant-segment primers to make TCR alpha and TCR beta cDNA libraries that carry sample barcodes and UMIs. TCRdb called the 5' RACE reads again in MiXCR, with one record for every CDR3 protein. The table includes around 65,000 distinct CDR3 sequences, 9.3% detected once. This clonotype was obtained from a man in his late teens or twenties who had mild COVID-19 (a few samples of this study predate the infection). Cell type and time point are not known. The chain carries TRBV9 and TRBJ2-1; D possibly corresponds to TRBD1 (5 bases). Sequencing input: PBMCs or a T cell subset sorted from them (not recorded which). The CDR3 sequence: CASSVDSGSYNEQFF. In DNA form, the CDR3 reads TGTGCCAGCAGCGTCGACAGTGGCTCCTACAATGAGCAGTTCTTC.